Included here is one T cell receptor (beta chain) sequence, with context. Its antigen specificity is not known. No base quality values were provided; no much bigger clone lies one nucleotide off. A FACSAria II was used to sort memory CD4+ T cells, defined as single viable CD3+CD4+CD8-CD45RO+ cells. To determine CMV serostatus, a Roche Elecsys assay was used that detects serum IgG against CMV pp150, pp28, p38 and p52. Once the samples were thawed, total CD4+ T cells were enriched through positive selection using CD4 magnetic microbeads. The samples came from a different study that was designed specifically to examine the CD4+ T cell memory repertoire. Peripheral blood mononuclear cells were isolated and cryopreserved according to standard operating procedures, and serum was kept at -80 degrees C. CD3-PerCP (BW264/56), CD4-APC (RPA-T4), CD45RO-PE (UCHT1) and CD8-Pacific Orange (3B5) antibodies were used for staining, and non-viable cells were excluded with Sytox blue.

This entry is derived from a study of memory CD4+ T cells and cytomegalovirus serostatus (dated by TCRdb to about 2019). For context, the study as a whole: The roughly 35 healthy Belgian adults in the cohort included 9 who were CMV seropositive and 24 who were CMV seronegative. CD4+ memory TCRbeta repertoires of a Belgian cohort with known cytomegalovirus serostatus were sequenced in order to replicate a published TCR-based CMV serostatus classifier. Overall results and qualifications from the work: For predicting CMV serostatus, the median bootstrapped AUC was about 0.95 using the original framework and about 0.9 using a US-trained random forest. On the Belgian cohort, the classifier based on the original framework reached a median bootstrapped AUC of 0.95, with a 95% CI of 0.76-1.00. The results were interpreted as suggesting that the CMV-associated TCR signature is largely present in the CD4+ memory repertoire. Of roughly 170 previously reported CMV-associated TCRbeta sequences, 67 appeared in the CD4+ memory repertoires, each in one to five individuals. Only CD4+CD45RO+ memory cells were sequenced, in contrast to the original study, which included naive and memory CD4+ and CD8+ populations.

Genomic DNA was extracted from sorted cells with the Quick-DNA Microprep Kit. TCRbeta DNA was amplified with the immunoSEQ hsTCRbeta kit following the manufacturer's protocol. An Illumina MiSeq instrument was used to sequence the TCRbeta libraries. The paper's processing steps were these. Once out-of-frame sequences had been removed, a few million distinct TCRbeta sequences were left, which works out to an average of approximately 72,000 per individual. Each individual was scored by the count of about 150 previously reported CMV-associated TCRbeta sequences and the total productive distinct TCRbeta count. A beta-binomial model was reimplemented in Python, and scikit-learn random forests with default parameters were trained on US cohort data. On the Belgian cohort, classifier performance was reported as the median AUC, along with percentile confidence intervals, across 10,000 bootstrap iterations. Entries here come from immuneACCESS through TCRdb and include only in-frame sequences with V and J called. Some clones fail to appear in such tables; in the studies checked, an unresolved V gene covers under half of the shortfall, and the cause of the remainder is unknown. The DNA gave D and trimming, while V, J and clone size come from that table. This sample has just under 40,000 clones in its table, and around 84% of those were observed once. The top ten hold about 0.8% of the sample.

CDR1 and CDR2, looked up from the germline V gene, are KGHSH and LQKENI. Taken from cysteine to phenylalanine, the CDR3 has 11 residues. The sequence is cut down to CDR3 DNA, 33 bases in frame from base 1. The trim is 5 bases for V and 16 bases for J, with a gap of 12 bases between the germline ends. The specimen sequenced was memory CD4+ T cells from blood. The V and J segments used are TRBV18 and TRBJ1-6; the D gene is not confidently resolved. The receptor was derived from an adult in good health and CMV-seronegative. The nucleotide sequence is TGTGCCAGCTCATCACAGTATCTGCTCCACTTT. This yields the protein CASSSQYLLHF.